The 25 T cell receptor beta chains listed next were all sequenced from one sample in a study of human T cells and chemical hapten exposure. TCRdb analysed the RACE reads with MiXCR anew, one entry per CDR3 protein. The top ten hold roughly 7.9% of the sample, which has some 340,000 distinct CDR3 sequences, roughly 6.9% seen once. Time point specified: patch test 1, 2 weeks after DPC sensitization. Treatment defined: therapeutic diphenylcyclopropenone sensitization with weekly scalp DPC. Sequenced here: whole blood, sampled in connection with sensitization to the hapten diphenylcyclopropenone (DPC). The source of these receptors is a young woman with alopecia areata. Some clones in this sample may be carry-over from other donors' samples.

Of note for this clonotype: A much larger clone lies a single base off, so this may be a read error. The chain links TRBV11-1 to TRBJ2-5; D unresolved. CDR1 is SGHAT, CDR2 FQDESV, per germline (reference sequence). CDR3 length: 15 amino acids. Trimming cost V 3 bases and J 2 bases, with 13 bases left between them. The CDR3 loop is CASSLRPMLQETQYF. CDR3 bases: TGTGCCAGCAGCTTGAGACCCATGCTACAAGAGACCCAGTACTTC. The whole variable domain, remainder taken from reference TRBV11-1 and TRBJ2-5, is EAEVAQSPRYKITEKSQAVAFWCDPISGHATLYWYRQILGQGPELLVQFQDESVVDDSQLPKDRFSAERLKGVDSTLKIQPAELGDSAMYLCASSLRPMLQETQYFGPGTRLLVL.

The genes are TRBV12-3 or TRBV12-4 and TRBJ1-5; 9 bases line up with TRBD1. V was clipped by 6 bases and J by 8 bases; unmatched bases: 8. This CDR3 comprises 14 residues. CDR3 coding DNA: TGTGCCAGCAGCCGGGGACAGGGATCCGAGCCCCAGCATTTT. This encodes CASSRGQGSEPQHF.

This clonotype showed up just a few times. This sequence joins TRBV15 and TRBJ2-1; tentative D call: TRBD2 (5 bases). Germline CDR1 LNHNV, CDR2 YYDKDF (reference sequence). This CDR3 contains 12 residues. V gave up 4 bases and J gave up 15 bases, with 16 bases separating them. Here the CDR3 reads CATSKREMAPFF. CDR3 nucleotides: TGTGCCACCAGCAAACGGGAAATGGCCCCGTTCTTC.

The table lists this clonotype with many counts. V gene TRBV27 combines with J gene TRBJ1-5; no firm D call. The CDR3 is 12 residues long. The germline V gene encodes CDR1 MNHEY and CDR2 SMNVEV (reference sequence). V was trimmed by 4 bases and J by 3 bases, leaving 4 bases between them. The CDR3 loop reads CASSSPNQPQHF. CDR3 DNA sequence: TGTGCCAGCAGTTCGCCCAATCAGCCCCAGCATTTT.

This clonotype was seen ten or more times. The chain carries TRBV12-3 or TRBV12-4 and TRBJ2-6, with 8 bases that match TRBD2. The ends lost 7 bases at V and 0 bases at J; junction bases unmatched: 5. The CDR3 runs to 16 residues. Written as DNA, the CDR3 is TGTGCCAGCACCCCGGGAGGGGCCTCTGGGGCCAACGTCCTGACTTTC. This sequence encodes CASTPGGASGANVLTF.

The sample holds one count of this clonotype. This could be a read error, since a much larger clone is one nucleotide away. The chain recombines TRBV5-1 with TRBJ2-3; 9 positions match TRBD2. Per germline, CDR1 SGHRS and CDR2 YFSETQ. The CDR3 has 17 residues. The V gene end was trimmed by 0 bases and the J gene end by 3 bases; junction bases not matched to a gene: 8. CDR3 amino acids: CASSLESRGGATDTQYF. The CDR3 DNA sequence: TGCGCCAGCAGCTTGGAGTCTCGCGGGGGGGCGACAGATACGCAGTATTTT. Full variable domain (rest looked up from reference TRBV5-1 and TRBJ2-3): KAGVTQTPRYLIKTRGQQVTLSCSPISGHRSVSWYQQTPGQGLQFLFEYFSETQRNKGNFPGRFSGRQFSNSRSEMNVSTLELGDSALYLCASSLESRGGATDTQYFGPGTRLTVL.

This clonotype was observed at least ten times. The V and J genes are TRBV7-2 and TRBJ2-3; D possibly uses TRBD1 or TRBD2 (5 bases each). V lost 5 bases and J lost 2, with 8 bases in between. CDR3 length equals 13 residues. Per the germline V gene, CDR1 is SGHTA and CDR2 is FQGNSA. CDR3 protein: CASSPGPTDTQYF. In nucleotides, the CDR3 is TGTGCCAGCAGCCCGGGGCCCACAGATACGCAGTATTTT.

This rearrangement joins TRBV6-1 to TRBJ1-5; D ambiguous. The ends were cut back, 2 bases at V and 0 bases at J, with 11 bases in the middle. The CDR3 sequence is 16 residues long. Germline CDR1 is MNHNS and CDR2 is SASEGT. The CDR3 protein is CASSESQSRSNQPQHF. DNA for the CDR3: TGTGCCAGCAGTGAAAGTCAGAGCCGTAGCAATCAGCCCCAGCATTTT.

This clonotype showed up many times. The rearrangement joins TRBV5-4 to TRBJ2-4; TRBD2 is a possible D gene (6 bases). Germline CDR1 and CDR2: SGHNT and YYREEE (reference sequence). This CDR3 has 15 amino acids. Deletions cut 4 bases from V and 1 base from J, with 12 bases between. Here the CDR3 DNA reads TGTGCCAGCAGCCCCGGCGGGGCCGCCAAAAACATTCAGTACTTC. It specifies CASSPGGAAKNIQYF. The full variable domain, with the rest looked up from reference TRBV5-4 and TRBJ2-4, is ETGVTQSPTHLIKTRGQQVTLRCSSQSGHNTVSWYQQALGQGPQFIFQYYREEENGRGNFPPRFSGLQFPNYSSELNVNALELDDSALYLCASSPGGAAKNIQYFGAGTRLSVL.

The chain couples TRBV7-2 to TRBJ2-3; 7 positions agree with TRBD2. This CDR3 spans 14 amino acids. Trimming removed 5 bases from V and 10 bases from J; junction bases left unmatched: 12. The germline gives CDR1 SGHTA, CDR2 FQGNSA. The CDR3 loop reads CASSRPTGLVAQYF. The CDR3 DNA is TGTGCCAGCAGCCGCCCCACCGGACTAGTTGCGCAGTATTTT.

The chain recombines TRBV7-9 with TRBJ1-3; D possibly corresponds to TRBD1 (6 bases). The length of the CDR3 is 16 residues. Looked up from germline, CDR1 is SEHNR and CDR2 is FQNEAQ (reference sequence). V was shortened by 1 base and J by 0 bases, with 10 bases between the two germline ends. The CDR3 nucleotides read TGTGCCAGCAGCTTAGACGGGGGCAGCTCTGGAAACACCATATATTTT. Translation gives CASSLDGGSSGNTIYF.

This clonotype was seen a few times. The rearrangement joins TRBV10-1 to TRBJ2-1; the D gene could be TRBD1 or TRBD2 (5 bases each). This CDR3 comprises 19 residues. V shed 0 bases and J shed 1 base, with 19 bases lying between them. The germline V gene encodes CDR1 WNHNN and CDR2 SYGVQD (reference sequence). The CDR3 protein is CASSESKGIGDDSYNEQFF. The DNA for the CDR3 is TGCGCCAGCAGTGAGTCGAAAGGTATCGGGGACGATTCCTACAATGAGCAGTTCTTC.

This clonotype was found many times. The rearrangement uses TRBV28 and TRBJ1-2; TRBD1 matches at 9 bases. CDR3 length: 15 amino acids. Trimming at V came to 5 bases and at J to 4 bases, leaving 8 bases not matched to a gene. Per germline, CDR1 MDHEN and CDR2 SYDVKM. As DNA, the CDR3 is TGTGCCAGCAGTCCGCCGGGACAGGGAGTCTATGGCTACACCTTC. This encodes CASSPPGQGVYGYTF.

The CDR3 nucleotides read TGCGCCAGCAGCCAAGAGGGGTTCTCTGGAAACACCATATATTTT. This codes for CASSQEGFSGNTIYF. The rearrangement uses TRBV4-3 and TRBJ1-3; D is unresolved. This CDR3 spans 15 amino acids. The germline gives CDR1 LGHNA, CDR2 YSLEER. Trimming removed 0 bases at V and 0 bases at J, with 6 bases between.

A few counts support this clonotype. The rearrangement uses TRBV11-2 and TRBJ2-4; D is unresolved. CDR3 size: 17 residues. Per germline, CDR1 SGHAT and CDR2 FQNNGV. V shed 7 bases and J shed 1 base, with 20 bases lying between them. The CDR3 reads CASTPFPPDEAKNIQYF. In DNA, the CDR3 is TGTGCCAGCACCCCATTCCCCCCCGATGAGGCCAAAAACATTCAGTACTTC.

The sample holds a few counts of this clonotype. CDR3 DNA: TGTGCCAGCAGTTACAAGGCCGGGACAGGGTGGTCGGATGAGCAGTTCTTC. It encodes CASSYKAGTGWSDEQFF. The chain employs TRBV6-6 and TRBJ2-1, with TRBD1 matching 9 bases. The CDR3 extends over 17 amino acids. Germline loops: CDR1 MNHNY, CDR2 SVGAGI (reference sequence). V lost 2 bases, J lost 8 bases, and 13 bases stayed unmatched.

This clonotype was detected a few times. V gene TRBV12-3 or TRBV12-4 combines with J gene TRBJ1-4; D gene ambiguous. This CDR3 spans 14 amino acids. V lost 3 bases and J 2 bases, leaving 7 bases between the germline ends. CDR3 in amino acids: CASSFRRTNEKLFF. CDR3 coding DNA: TGTGCCAGCAGTTTCCGACGGACTAATGAAAAACTGTTTTTT.

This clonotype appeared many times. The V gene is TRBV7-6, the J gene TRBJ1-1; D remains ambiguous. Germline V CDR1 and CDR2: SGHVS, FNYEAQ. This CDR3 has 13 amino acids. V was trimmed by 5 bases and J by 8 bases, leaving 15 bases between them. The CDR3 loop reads CASSSLGREEAFF. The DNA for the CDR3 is TGTGCCAGCAGCAGCCTGGGCCGGGAAGAAGCTTTCTTT.

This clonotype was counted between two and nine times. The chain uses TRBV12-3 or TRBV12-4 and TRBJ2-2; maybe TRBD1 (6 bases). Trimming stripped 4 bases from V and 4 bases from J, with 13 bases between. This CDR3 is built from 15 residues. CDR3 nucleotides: TGTGCCAGCAGTTCCCAGGGGTGGGGCACCGGGGAGCTGTTTTTT. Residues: CASSSQGWGTGELFF.

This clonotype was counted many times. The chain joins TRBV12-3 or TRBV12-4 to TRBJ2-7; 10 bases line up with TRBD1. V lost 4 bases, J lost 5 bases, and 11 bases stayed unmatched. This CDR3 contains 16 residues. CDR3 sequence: CASSSGPGQGRDEQYF. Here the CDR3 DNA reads TGTGCCAGCAGTTCGGGGCCGGGACAGGGGCGGGACGAGCAGTACTTC.

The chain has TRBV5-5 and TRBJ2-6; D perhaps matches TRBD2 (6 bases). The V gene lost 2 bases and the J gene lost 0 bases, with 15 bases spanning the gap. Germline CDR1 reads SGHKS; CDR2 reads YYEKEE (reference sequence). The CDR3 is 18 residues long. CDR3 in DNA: TGTGCCAGCAGCTTCCTGACTAGAAGTCTCTCTGGGGCCAACGTCCTGACTTTC. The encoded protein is CASSFLTRSLSGANVLTF.

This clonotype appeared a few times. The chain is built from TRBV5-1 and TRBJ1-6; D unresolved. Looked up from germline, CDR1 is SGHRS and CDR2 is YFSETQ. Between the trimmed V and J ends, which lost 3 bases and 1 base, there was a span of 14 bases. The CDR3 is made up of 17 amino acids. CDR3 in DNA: TGCGCCAGCAGCTCCCGGGTAGGGAAATCCTATAATTCACCCCTCCACTTT. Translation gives CASSSRVGKSYNSPLHF.

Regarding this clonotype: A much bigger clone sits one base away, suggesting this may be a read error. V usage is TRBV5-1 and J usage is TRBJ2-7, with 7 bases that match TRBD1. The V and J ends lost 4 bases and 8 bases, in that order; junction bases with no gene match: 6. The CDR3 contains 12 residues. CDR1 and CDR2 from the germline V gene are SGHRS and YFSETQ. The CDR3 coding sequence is TGCGCCAGCAGCATGACAGGGTACAAGCAGTACTTC. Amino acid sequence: CASSMTGYKQYF. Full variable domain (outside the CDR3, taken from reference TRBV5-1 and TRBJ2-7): KAGVTQTPRYLIKTRGQQVTLSCSPISGHRSVSWYQQTPGQGLQFLFEYFSETQRNKGNFPGRFSGRQFSNSRSEMNVSTLELGDSALYLCASSMTGYKQYFGPGTRLTVT.

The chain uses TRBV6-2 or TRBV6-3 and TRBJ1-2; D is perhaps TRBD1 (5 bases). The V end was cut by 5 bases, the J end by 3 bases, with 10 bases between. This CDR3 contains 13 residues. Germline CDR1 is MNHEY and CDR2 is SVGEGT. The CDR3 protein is CASSGQGDYGYTF. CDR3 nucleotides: TGTGCCAGCAGTGGGCAGGGTGACTATGGCTACACCTTC.

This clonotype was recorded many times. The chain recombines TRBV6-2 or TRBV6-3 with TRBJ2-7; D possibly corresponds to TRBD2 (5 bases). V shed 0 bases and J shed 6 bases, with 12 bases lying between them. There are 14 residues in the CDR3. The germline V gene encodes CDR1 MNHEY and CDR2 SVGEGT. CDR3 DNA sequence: TGTGCCAGCAGTTACTCTCGAGAGAGGGCCGAGCAGTACTTC. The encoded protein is CASSYSRERAEQYF.